This T cell receptor beta chain was identified during a study of cytomegalovirus exposure and HLA in healthy donors. Study-level results: It was likely that a cluster of highly shared sequence variants was a sequencing artifact.

In germline, CDR1 is LGHNA, CDR2 YSLEER. V lost 1 base and J 6 bases, leaving 12 bases between the germline ends. This CDR3 comprises 14 residues. About this clone itself: What it binds is unknown.

A multiplex PCR was run with 60 Vbeta primers and 13 Jbeta primers. Profiling relied on immunoSEQ multiplex PCR, and the TCRdb table lists in-frame clones only, not all of them. The table records about 140,000 clones, approximately 64% of them present only once. The sequence derives from a woman between 40 and 50 years old in good health and CMV-seronegative. The material sequenced was PBMCs. The chain recombines TRBV4-3 with TRBJ1-1, with D perhaps matching TRBD1 (5 bases). CDR3 coding DNA: TGCGCCAGCAGCCAAGTCCAGGGCCGCCCTGAAGCTTTCTTT. Its translation: CASSQVQGRPEAFF.